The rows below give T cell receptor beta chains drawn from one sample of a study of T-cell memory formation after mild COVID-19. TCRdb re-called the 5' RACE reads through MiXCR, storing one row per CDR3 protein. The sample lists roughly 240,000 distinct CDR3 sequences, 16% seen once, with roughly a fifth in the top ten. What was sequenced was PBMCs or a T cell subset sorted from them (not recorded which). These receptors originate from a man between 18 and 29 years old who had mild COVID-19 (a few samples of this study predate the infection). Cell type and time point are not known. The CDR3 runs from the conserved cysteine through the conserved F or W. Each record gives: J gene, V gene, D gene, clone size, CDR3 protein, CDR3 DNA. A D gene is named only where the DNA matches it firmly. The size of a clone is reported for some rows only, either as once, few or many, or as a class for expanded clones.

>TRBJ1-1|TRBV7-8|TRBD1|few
CASSPFGTGGTEAFF
TGTGCCAGCAGCCCTTTCGGGACAGGGGGAACTGAAGCTTTCTTT
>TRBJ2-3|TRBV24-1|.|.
CATSVHSGRGKVRTDTQYF
TGTGCCACCAGTGTCCATTCCGGTCGCGGTAAGGTGAGAACAGATACGCAGTATTTT
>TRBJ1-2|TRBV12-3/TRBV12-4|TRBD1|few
CASSDGTGLNYGYTF
TGTGCCAGCAGTGACGGGACAGGCCTTAACTATGGCTACACCTTC
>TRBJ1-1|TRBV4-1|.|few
CASSRPKNTEAFF
TGCGCCAGCAGCCGACCGAAGAACACTGAAGCTTTCTTT
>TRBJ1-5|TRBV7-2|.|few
CASSLDGHQPQHF
TGTGCCAGCAGCTTAGATGGCCATCAGCCCCAGCATTTT
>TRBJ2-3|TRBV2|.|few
CASRPPSRTDTQYF
TGTGCCAGCCGGCCTCCCAGTCGGACAGATACGCAGTATTTT
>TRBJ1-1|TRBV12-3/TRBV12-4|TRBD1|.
CASNPGQRGRGTEAFF
TGTGCCAGCAACCCGGGACAGAGGGGCCGAGGCACTGAAGCTTTCTTT
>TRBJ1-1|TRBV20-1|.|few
CSAAYTEAFF
TGCAGTGCTGCCTACACTGAAGCTTTCTTT
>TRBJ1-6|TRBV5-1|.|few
CASTSAEDSPLHF
TGCGCCAGCACCTCCGCGGAGGATTCACCCCTCCACTTT
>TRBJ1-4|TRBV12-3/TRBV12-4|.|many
CASSSLHRKREKLFF
TGTGCCAGCAGTTCCCTTCACAGAAAGAGGGAAAAACTGTTTTTT
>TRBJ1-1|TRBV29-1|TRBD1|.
CSGGQMNTEAFF
TGCAGCGGGGGACAGATGAACACTGAAGCTTTCTTT
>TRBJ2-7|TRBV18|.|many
CASSPGMSSYEQYF
TGTGCCAGCTCACCTGGGATGAGCTCCTACGAGCAGTACTTC
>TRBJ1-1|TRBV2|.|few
CATRLRLLYTEAFF
TGTGCCACTCGACTACGCTTACTCTACACTGAAGCTTTCTTT
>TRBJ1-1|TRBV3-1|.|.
CASSQSSAGTEAFF
TGTGCCAGCAGCCAATCGTCTGCCGGGACTGAAGCTTTCTTT
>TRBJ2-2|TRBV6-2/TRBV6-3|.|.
CASSFFSTGELFF
TGTGCCAGCAGTTTTTTCAGCACCGGGGAGCTGTTTTTT
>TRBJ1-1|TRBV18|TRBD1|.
CASSPPQGSEAFF
TGTGCCAGCTCACCCCCACAGGGGTCTGAAGCTTTCTTT
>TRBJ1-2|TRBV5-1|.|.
CASSRDGSDGYTF
TGCGCCAGCAGCAGGGACGGTTCCGATGGCTACACCTTC
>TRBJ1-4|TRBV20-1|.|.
CSASWQNNEKLFF
TGCAGTGCTAGTTGGCAGAATAATGAAAAACTGTTTTTT
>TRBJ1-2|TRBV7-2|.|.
CASSSGTGSGRDNYGYTF
TGTGCCAGCAGCTCAGGTACAGGGAGTGGGCGCGACAACTATGGCTACACCTTC
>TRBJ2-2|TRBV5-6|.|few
CASSLWTNTGELFF
TGTGCCAGCAGCTTGTGGACGAACACCGGGGAGCTGTTTTTT
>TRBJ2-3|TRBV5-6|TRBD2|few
CASSLARDGREDTQYF
TGTGCCAGCAGCTTGGCCCGGGACGGGAGGGAAGATACGCAGTATTTT
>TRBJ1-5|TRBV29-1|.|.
CSVQEQDYQPQHF
TGCAGCGTTCAGGAACAGGATTATCAGCCCCAGCATTTT
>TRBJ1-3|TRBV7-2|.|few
CASSLARDIGNTIYF
TGTGCCAGCAGCTTAGCCCGGGACATAGGAAACACCATATATTTT
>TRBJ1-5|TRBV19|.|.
CASTRGDGRDQPQHF
TGTGCCAGTACCCGGGGGGACGGGCGGGATCAGCCCCAGCATTTT
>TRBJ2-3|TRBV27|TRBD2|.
CASSQRDPVGTQYF
TGTGCCAGCAGTCAGCGGGACCCCGTAGGTACGCAGTATTTT
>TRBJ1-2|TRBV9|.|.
CASSALLTGYTF
TGTGCCAGCAGCGCCCTCCTGACGGGCTACACCTTC
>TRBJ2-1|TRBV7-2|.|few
CASSWDGYNEQFF
TGTGCCAGCAGCTGGGACGGTTACAATGAGCAGTTCTTC
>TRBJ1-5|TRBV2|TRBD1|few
CASRAEGQTNQPQHF
TGTGCCAGCAGAGCTGAGGGACAGACGAATCAGCCCCAGCATTTT
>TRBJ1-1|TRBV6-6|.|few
CASNLVIGRVNTEAFF
TGTGCCAGCAACCTCGTGATAGGGAGGGTGAACACTGAAGCTTTCTTT
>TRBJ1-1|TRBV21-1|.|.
CASSKKDARPNTEAFF
TGTGCCAGCAGCAAAAAAGACGCCCGTCCGAACACTGAAGCTTTCTTT